This T cell receptor (beta chain) was observed in a study of CD8 T cells in Susac syndrome (dated by TCRdb to 2018 to 2020). About the investigation overall: Repertoire sequencing was used to test whether CD8+ T cell activation and differentiation in Susac syndrome was antigen driven. Points the paper makes about the study in general: The number of individuals in the TCR sequencing and HLA analysis was recognized as being relatively small.

RNA was extracted using the RNeasy kit, and about 0.45 to 1 microgram was reverse transcribed with random hexamers. The immunoSEQ multiplex PCR assay, which covers 54 Vbeta and 13 Jbeta segments, was used to amplify TCR beta CDR3 regions. PCR amplification bias was corrected by using a synthetic template baseline for primer optimization and computational correction. For the original study's pipeline: Reads were assigned to V, D and J genes according to IMGT and analyzed in immunoSEQ Analyzer, with only productive sequences retained. To calculate clonality, Shannon entropy was normalized by log2 of the number of productive unique sequences and then subtracted from one. Public and private clones were assessed among the 100 most prevalent clones of each patient and control. Clones were defined as Susac-specific if absent from the healthy and MS cohorts, from 1052 published viral clones and from other ImmuneACCESS disease sequences. TCRdb trimmed the raw reads at Q25, called clones with MiXCR and kept productive beta chains. Identical CDR3 proteins give one entry, which carries the most common genes and DNA. Here the V and J calls rest on TCRdb's processing, not on the authors' analysis. This sample comprises approximately 230,000 distinct CDR3 sequences, around 93% of them detected only once. The biggest ten clones account for around 0.072% of the sample.

High-throughput TCR beta sequencing profiled peripheral blood CD8+ and CD4+ T cells from healthy donors, Susac syndrome patients and multiple sclerosis patients. The multiple sclerosis controls were treatment-naive patients whose relapsing-remitting disease, either stable or active, fulfilled the revised McDonald criteria. Bulk CD8+ and CD4+ T cells were purified magnetically by negative isolation, whereas CD8+ TEMRA cells were enriched by FACS. Blood was collected in EDTA tubes and processed within 24 hours, with PBMCs isolated through density gradient centrifugation. PBMCs intended for TCR sequencing were cryopreserved in liquid nitrogen and were subsequently thawed in a 37 degrees C water bath. A purity of at least 90% was achieved for sorted or isolated CD4+, CD8+ and CD8+ TEMRA cells. To note about this clonotype: Its target antigen remains unknown. Per-nucleotide qualities are absent, and no much larger clonotype sits a single base away.

The sample comprised CD4+ T cells from PBMCs. The sequence came from a human donor with multiple sclerosis.

The nucleotide sequence is TGCGCCAGCGGACTTACAGGGTTTGGCACTGAAGCTTTCTTT. Protein translation: CASGLTGFGTEAFF. The V and J genes are TRBV5-1 and TRBJ1-1, with TRBD1 perhaps the D gene, on 6 matching bases. Relative to germline, V is 7 bases shorter and J is 4 bases shorter, with 17 bases between their ends. Based on the germline V gene, the CDR1 and CDR2 sequences are SGHRS and YFSETQ. The CDR3, from cysteine to phenylalanine, totals 14 residues. Only the CDR3 part of the read is kept: 42 bases, read in frame from the first base.